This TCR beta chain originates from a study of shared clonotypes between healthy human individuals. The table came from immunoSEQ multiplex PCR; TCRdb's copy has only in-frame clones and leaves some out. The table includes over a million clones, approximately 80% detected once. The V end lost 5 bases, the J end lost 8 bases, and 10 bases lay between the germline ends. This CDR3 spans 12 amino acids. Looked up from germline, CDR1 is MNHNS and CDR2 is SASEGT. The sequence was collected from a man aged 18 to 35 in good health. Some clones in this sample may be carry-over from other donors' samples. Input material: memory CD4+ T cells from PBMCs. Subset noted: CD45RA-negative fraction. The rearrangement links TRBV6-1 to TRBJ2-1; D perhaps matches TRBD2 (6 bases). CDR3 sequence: CASSWRGDEQFF. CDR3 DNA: TGTGCCAGCAGTTGGAGGGGCGATGAGCAGTTCTTC.